This is a list of T cell receptor beta chains from one sample in a study of T-cell reconstitution after alpha-beta-depleted transplantation in children. TCRdb re-derived calls from the PCR reads in MiXCR, one entry per CDR3 protein. The repertoire includes a few hundred thousand distinct CDR3 sequences, roughly 11% of them detected once, and about 5% sits in the top ten. The input for sequencing was PBMCs from the stem cell graft donor, taken from the stem cell graft. These TCRs come from a human donor who donated a stem cell graft to a child with acute myeloid leukemia. The CDR3 runs from the conserved cysteine through the conserved F or W. Each record gives: V gene, D gene, J gene, clone size, CDR3 DNA, CDR3 protein. The D gene is left open where the match is weak. Clone sizes are given selectively: once, few, many, or a class where the clone is expanded.

>TRBV6-2/TRBV6-3|NA|TRBJ1-2|few
TGTGCCAGCAGCCCCTGGGGCACCCTAAAACGGAATGGCTACACCTTC
CASSPWGTLKRNGYTF
>TRBV5-1|NA|TRBJ2-5|NA
TGCGCCAGCAGCTTGGAGGGACGGGGATGGGAGACCCAGTACTTC
CASSLEGRGWETQYF
>TRBV20-1|NA|TRBJ1-1|few
TGCAGTGCTAGAGGGACGGCCGACACTGAAGCTTTCTTT
CSARGTADTEAFF
>TRBV6-1|NA|TRBJ1-3|many
TGTGCCAGCAGACCCCCGGGGCCCTCTGGAAACACCATATATTTT
CASRPPGPSGNTIYF
>TRBV25-1|NA|TRBJ2-7|few
TGTGCCAGCAGTGCAAAGCAAGGTGGGGCCCACTCCTACGAGCAGTACTTC
CASSAKQGGAHSYEQYF
>TRBV10-3|NA|TRBJ2-7|NA
TGTGCCACCACAATGGTGGGTCTAGGCTACGAGCAGTACTTC
CATTMVGLGYEQYF
>TRBV20-1|TRBD1|TRBJ1-1|many
TGCAGTGCTAGAGAAGGGACAGGGAAGACTGAAGCTTTCTTT
CSAREGTGKTEAFF
>TRBV15|TRBD2|TRBJ2-5|few
TGTGCCACCAGCCTGACTAGCGGCCAAGAGACCCAGTACTTC
CATSLTSGQETQYF
>TRBV10-3|TRBD2|TRBJ2-7|NA
TGTGCCATCAGTGAGCCCAGACTAGCGGGGGACTCCTGGGAGCAGTACTTC
CAISEPRLAGDSWEQYF
>TRBV14|NA|TRBJ1-1|NA
TGTGCCAGCAGCCAACTTGAGATCGGGGGCCCATATGATGAAGCTTTCTTT
CASSQLEIGGPYDEAFF
>TRBV14|NA|TRBJ1-6|NA
TGTGCCAGCAGCCAAGTAGGGGGAGAGAATTCACCCCTCCACTTT
CASSQVGGENSPLHF
>TRBV7-1|TRBD2|TRBJ2-1|NA
TGTGCCAGCAGCTCCACTAGCGGGGGGATTTTCGGCGATGAGCAGTTCTTC
CASSSTSGGIFGDEQFF
>TRBV20-1|TRBD1|TRBJ1-4|few
TGCAGTGCTAGGGACCTCCGGACAGGGGCGGAAGATCTGTTTTTT
CSARDLRTGAEDLFF
>TRBV29-1|TRBD1|TRBJ2-3|few
TGCAGCGTGGGACAGGGGCCAGATACGCAGTATTTT
CSVGQGPDTQYF
>TRBV5-1|NA|TRBJ1-4|NA
TGCGCCAGCAGCTTGGAATGGGGTAATGAAAAACTGTTTTTT
CASSLEWGNEKLFF
>TRBV20-1|TRBD2|TRBJ2-1|NA
TGCAGTGCTAGACCAGGACTAGCGGGAAATGAGCAGTTCTTC
CSARPGLAGNEQFF
>TRBV6-5|NA|TRBJ2-5|NA
TGTGCCAGCAGTTACTATGGGTCAAGGGGAAAAGAGACCCAGTACTTC
CASSYYGSRGKETQYF
>TRBV30|NA|TRBJ2-7|few
TGTGCCTGGAAGGGGGTAACGGGCGAGCAGTACTTC
CAWKGVTGEQYF
>TRBV5-1|NA|TRBJ2-1|NA
TGCGCCAGCAGCTTGCCGATCTTGAGCTCCTACAATGAGCAGTTCTTC
CASSLPILSSYNEQFF